The 24 T cell receptor beta chains below were found in one sample sequenced in a study of T cell repertoires in cytomegalovirus infection. No antigens are known for them. TCRdb re-called the reads with MiXCR, one entry per CDR3 protein. The sample carries 700,000 to 950,000 distinct CDR3 sequences, around a third recorded once. The sample here was cultured CD8+ T cells from PBMCs, taken from culture after CMV antigen stimulation. These receptors all come from a human donor in good health (CMV status not recorded). Some clones in this sample may be carry-over from other donors' samples.

The J gene is TRBJ1-4, the V gene TRBV7-6; D uncertain. The germline CDR1 and CDR2 sequences are SGHVS and FNYEAQ. With 5 bases removed from V and 3 bases from J, the gap between germline ends came to 16 bases. The CDR3 length is 16 residues. DNA of the CDR3: TGTGCCAGCAGCCCTGCTATTCTGATCTCTAATGAAAAACTGTTTTTT. Translation gives CASSPAILISNEKLFF.

This clonotype was found once. At one end, the junction sequence differs from germline, possibly due to a read error. This chain joins TRBV11-2 and TRBJ1-6; tentatively, D is TRBD1 (6 bases). Germline-derived CDR1 and CDR2 are SGHAT and FQNNGV. This CDR3 has 16 residues. Here the CDR3 DNA reads TGTACCAGCAGCTTAGGGGGACCCTGGGGGAATTCACCCCTCCACTTT. It encodes CTSSLGGPWGNSPLHF.

J is TRBJ1-2 and V is TRBV6-1, with 7 positions matching TRBD1. V trimming: 1 base; J trimming: 6 bases; junction bases outside the gene matches: 2. The CDR3 is made up of 13 amino acids. Germline V CDR1 and CDR2: MNHNS, SASEGT. CDR3 in DNA: TGTGCCAGCAGTGAAGGGGGGACAGATGGCTACACCTTC. It is translated as CASSEGGTDGYTF.

This clonotype was detected only a few times. The chain joins TRBV29-1 to TRBJ2-3, with D maybe TRBD1 (5 bases). There are 13 residues in the CDR3. Trimming left V 1 base short and J 11 bases short, with 16 bases between. CDR1 SQVTM and CDR2 ANQGSEA come from the germline V gene. DNA of the CDR3: TGCAGCGTTGAAGGGGCCCGCCAGGGTGGGCAGTATTTT. Translating gives CSVEGARQGGQYF.

The chain recombines TRBV27 with TRBJ1-5; 9 positions agree with TRBD1. Trimming at V came to 3 bases and at J to 7 bases, leaving 4 bases not matched to a gene. The CDR3 covers 14 residues. Looked up from germline, CDR1 is MNHEY and CDR2 is SMNVEV (reference sequence). CDR3 amino acids: CASSFAQGAQPQHF. Written as DNA, the CDR3 is TGTGCCAGCAGTTTCGCACAGGGGGCCCAGCCCCAGCATTTT.

This clonotype was seen only a few times. V is TRBV19 and J is TRBJ2-6; D unresolved. This CDR3 has 18 residues. In germline, CDR1 is LNHDA, CDR2 SQIVND (reference sequence). V gave up 3 bases and J gave up 0 bases, with 15 bases separating them. CDR3 coding DNA: TGTGCCAGTAGTATGGTAAGAGTCAGTTTCTCTGGGGCCAACGTCCTGACTTTC. This gives the protein CASSMVRVSFSGANVLTF.

The chain has TRBV6-5 and TRBJ2-7; 8 bases line up with TRBD2. Per germline, CDR1 MNHEY and CDR2 SVGAGI. This CDR3 has 14 residues. Trimming took 2 bases from V and 5 from J; bases not matched to a gene: 5. CDR3 residues: CASSYQAGAHEQYV. The CDR3, as DNA: TGTGCCAGCAGTTACCAAGCGGGGGCTCACGAGCAGTACGTC.

V and J are TRBV2 and TRBJ2-1; TRBD1 might be the D (5 bases). Germline CDR1 and CDR2: SNHLY and FYNNEI. V dropped 6 bases and J dropped 7 bases, with 22 bases sitting between them. The CDR3 sequence is 16 residues long. CDR3 DNA sequence: TGTGCCAGCAGCGGCCCAAGGACAAACTCCCTTAATGAGCAGTTCTTC. This gives the protein CASSGPRTNSLNEQFF.

This clonotype appeared a few times. The chain links TRBV27 to TRBJ2-6, with 7 bases that match TRBD1. The CDR3 contains 16 residues. J lost 0 bases, V lost 2 bases, and 1 base had no gene match. From germline, CDR1 is MNHEY and CDR2 SMNVEV (reference sequence). CDR3 residues: CASSLEGASGANVLTF. The CDR3 DNA sequence: TGTGCCAGCAGTTTAGAGGGGGCCTCTGGGGCCAACGTCCTGACTTTC.

This clonotype showed up many times. The V and J genes are TRBV7-2 and TRBJ2-1; D possibly corresponds to TRBD1 (5 bases). The V end lost 7 bases, the J end lost 6 bases, and 19 bases lay between the germline ends. Germline V gene lookup returns CDR1 SGHTA and CDR2 FQGNSA. CDR3 length: 15 amino acids. CDR3 coding DNA: TGTGCCAGCAAAACTCCGGACACATGGGTCAATGAGCAGTTCTTC. It yields the protein CASKTPDTWVNEQFF.

The chain uses TRBV6-4 and TRBJ1-2, with 7 positions matching TRBD1. Germline V gene sequence: CDR1 MRHNA, CDR2 SNTAGT. This CDR3 contains 17 residues. V was clipped by 0 bases and J by 6 bases; unmatched bases: 13. CDR3 amino acids: CASSDSPRQGMRDGYTF. CDR3 sequence (DNA): TGTGCCAGCAGTGACTCCCCCCGACAGGGAATGAGAGATGGCTACACCTTC.

This clonotype was counted many times. This chain joins TRBV7-9 and TRBJ1-4; TRBD1 might be the D (5 bases). V was cut by 1 base and J by 4 bases, with 19 bases left in between. There are 18 residues in the CDR3. Germline assignment: CDR1 SEHNR and CDR2 FQNEAQ (reference sequence). As DNA, the CDR3 is TGTGCCAGCAGCTTAGTTCTCCTCAGGGAACTAGGTAATGAAAAACTGTTTTTT. Translation: CASSLVLLRELGNEKLFF.

As to this clonotype: Given the absence of the conserved phenylalanine or tryptophan at the CDR3 end, a read error is likely. The CDR3 bases are TGTGCCAGCACCTTGACTAGCGACAATGAGCAGTTCTGC. It translates to CASTLTSDNEQFC. The genes are TRBV12-3 or TRBV12-4 and TRBJ2-1; the match to TRBD2 covers 8 bases. The CDR3 is made up of 13 amino acids. V trimming: 7 bases; J trimming: 5 bases; junction bases outside the gene matches: 4.

Only one count was recorded for this clonotype. Given a much more abundant clone one base away, this may be a read error. The chain is built from TRBV7-8 and TRBJ2-5; D is uncertain. This CDR3 has 12 residues. Germline CDR1 is SGHVS and CDR2 is FQNEAQ. CDR3 amino acids: CANSLVEETQYF. DNA of the CDR3: TGTGCCAACAGCTTAGTAGAAGAGACCCAGTACTTC.

V is TRBV19 and J is TRBJ1-2; a weak D match, TRBD1 (6 bases). This CDR3 is built from 15 residues. With 5 bases removed from V and 3 bases from J, the gap between germline ends came to 16 bases. The germline gives CDR1 LNHDA, CDR2 SQIVND (reference sequence). This CDR3 is CASSLGQRRDYGYTF. The CDR3 bases are TGTGCCAGTAGTCTAGGACAGCGCAGGGACTATGGCTACACCTTC.

CDR3 sequence reads: CASSWGQFYEQYF. The DNA for the CDR3 is TGTGCCAGCAGTTGGGGACAATTTTACGAGCAGTACTTC. The V and J genes are TRBV27 and TRBJ2-7, with D perhaps TRBD1 (6 bases). V lost 4 bases and J lost 4, with 11 bases in between. The CDR3 contains 13 residues. CDR1 is MNHEY and CDR2 is SMNVEV in the germline V gene (reference sequence).

This chain connects TRBV25-1 to TRBJ1-1; no reliable D call. Trimming removed 7 bases from V and 1 base from J, with 7 bases in between. From germline, CDR1 is MGHDK and CDR2 SYGVNS. This CDR3 has 12 residues. The CDR3 nucleotides read TGTGCCAGCACTTATGGGAACACTGAAGCTTTCTTT. Translating gives CASTYGNTEAFF.

CDR3 in amino acids: CATSIAEGGYTEAFF. CDR3 in DNA: TGTGCCACCAGCATAGCAGAGGGAGGGTACACTGAAGCTTTCTTT. The gene calls are TRBV15 and TRBJ1-1; no clear D gene. CDR3 length: 15 amino acids. V was shortened by 4 bases and J by 3 bases, with 15 bases between the two germline ends. The germline CDR1 and CDR2 sequences are LNHNV and YYDKDF (reference sequence). Full variable domain (missing parts from reference TRBV15 and TRBJ1-1): DAMVIQNPRYQVTQFGKPVTLSCSQTLNHNVMYWYQQKSSQAPKLLFHYYDKDFNNEADTPDNFQSRRPNTSFCFLDIRSPGLGDTAMYLCATSIAEGGYTEAFFGQGTRLTVV.

In the case of this clonotype: A read error may be the cause here, since a much bigger clone is one base away. V usage is TRBV7-8 and J usage is TRBJ2-3; weak D call: TRBD1 (5 bases). Germline CDR1 SGHVS, CDR2 FQNEAQ. The CDR3 sequence is 13 residues long. DNA of the CDR3: TGTGTCAGCAACAGCAGGGTTCAAGATACGCAGTATTTT. It codes for CVSNSRVQDTQYF.

This clonotype was seen a handful of times. This rearrangement joins TRBV10-3 to TRBJ1-4; perhaps TRBD1 as D (5 bases). Germline values: CDR1 ENHRY, CDR2 SYGVKD. V was cut by 3 bases and J by 8 bases, with 7 bases left in between. This CDR3 is built from 12 residues. The CDR3 sequence: CAISDEGEKLFF. The CDR3 coding sequence is TGTGCCATCAGTGATGAGGGGGAAAAACTGTTTTTT.

V gene TRBV4-1 combines with J gene TRBJ2-6, with D unclear. CDR3 length: 17 residues. V lost 1 base to trimming and J lost 0 bases, with 10 bases between them. Germline CDR1 reads MGHRA; CDR2 reads YSYEKL. The CDR3 spells CASSQGPGSSGANVLTF. The CDR3 DNA follows: TGCGCCAGCAGCCAAGGCCCAGGTAGCTCTGGGGCCAACGTCCTGACTTTC.

The chain carries TRBV6-6 and TRBJ2-1; a possible D gene is TRBD2 (6 bases). The CDR3 is 12 residues long. CDR1 MNHNY and CDR2 SVGAGI come from the germline V gene (reference sequence). Deletions cut 8 bases from V and 8 bases from J, with 13 bases between. CDR3 nucleotide sequence: TGTGCCAGCGGCTTGGAGGGAGATGAGCAGTTCTTC. Its translation: CASGLEGDEQFF.

This clonotype was seen only a few times. The chain carries TRBV6-2 or TRBV6-3 and TRBJ1-1, with a possible D match to TRBD1 (5 bases). Trimming stripped 7 bases from V and 1 base from J, with 13 bases between. Germline V gene lookup returns CDR1 MNHEY and CDR2 SVGEGT. CDR3 length: 14 amino acids. The CDR3 DNA is TGTGCCAGCACCGTCGGGGCCCGGAACACTGAAGCTTTCTTT. Its protein product is CASTVGARNTEAFF.

This clonotype was found a few times. Here the CDR3 reads CASSDSHGYTF. The DNA for the CDR3 is TGTGCCAGCAGCGACAGCCATGGCTACACCTTC. This chain joins TRBV9 and TRBJ1-2; D gene uncertain. This CDR3 contains 11 residues. Germline values: CDR1 SGDLS, CDR2 YYNGEE. V was cut by 3 bases and J by 6 bases, with 6 bases left in between.